This T cell receptor (beta chain) was identified in a study of shared clonotypes between healthy human individuals. Details on this clone: Its antigen is not identified.

In germline, CDR1 is KGHSH, CDR2 LQKENI. The CDR3 spans 15 residues. The V gene end was trimmed by 4 bases and the J gene end by 5 bases; junction bases not matched to a gene: 5. Produced via immunoSEQ multiplex PCR; TCRdb's table is partial and in-frame only. Of 2 million to 2.5 million clones in the sample, roughly 95% are singletons; the top ten hold around 0.13%. Donors, healthy HIV-negative adults, lacked recent acute infections or vaccinations. General study findings and limits: In this cohort, only blood was sampled, and tissue repertoires likely differ.

J is TRBJ2-2 and V is TRBV18; the match to TRBD1 covers 9 bases. The sample consisted of naive CD4+ T cells sorted from blood. Sample subset: CD45RA+ positively selected. The source of this sequence is a man aged 18 to 30 in good health. In DNA form, the CDR3 reads TGTGCCAGCTCACATGGGACAGGGCGGACCGGGGAGCTGTTTTTT. Encoded protein: CASSHGTGRTGELFF.